A selection of T cell receptor beta chains follows, all from one sample in a study of blood T cell repertoires in COVID-19. Assay: immunoSEQ multiplex PCR; the TCRdb copy retains only in-frame clones and omits some. The sample includes under 200,000 clones, over 75% of them seen just once. Sequenced input: peripheral blood. These receptors all come from a woman older than 75 with acute or convalescent COVID-19. The conserved cysteine and the conserved F or W are not part of the CDR3 here. Fields, in order: D gene, V gene, CDR3 protein. D genes are given only for firm matches.

-,TRBV27,ASSLSPGPDQPQH
-,TRBV5-4,ASSLLEGAGGYT
TRBD1,TRBV7-9,ASSRGQANYGYT
-,TRBV5-8,ASSPRGELNTEAF
-,TRBV10-3,AIKGDSGRRGTEAF
-,TRBV6-2/TRBV6-3,ASSWRSSGNTIY
TRBD2,TRBV12-5,ASGSLAGVPDTQY
TRBD1,TRBV10-1,ASSESTGGYTEAF
-,TRBV5-1,ASSYTESYGYT
-,TRBV27,ASTAPGGGTEAF
-,TRBV2,ASSGTPGDTEAF
TRBD2,TRBV27,ASSPRLAPGELF
-,TRBV7-9,ATARGGSYEQY
TRBD1,TRBV4-3,ASSQDRGTGYYGYT
-,TRBV6-2/TRBV6-3,ASSLAGGNNEQF
TRBD1,TRBV18,ASSPNPGQGYTIY
TRBD1,TRBV5-4,ASSRDRGENTIY
TRBD2,TRBV9,ASSVGLAGGRTDTQY
TRBD1,TRBV5-1,ASSLNAGQGAGAGELF
TRBD1,TRBV7-2,ASSFGQGATEAF
TRBD1,TRBV2,ASSEGTGRSEKLF
TRBD2,TRBV11-2,ASSPRGSGGPASYNEQF
-,TRBV11-2,ASSLETGQGRTEAF
-,TRBV3-1/TRBV3-2,ASSQGAADTQY
TRBD2,TRBV4-1,ASSRGAGGRGDTQY
-,TRBV10-3,AISEPNRAGELF
TRBD2,TRBV29-1,SVVAGLTDTQY
-,TRBV11-3,ASSKGPNTEAF
-,TRBV19,ASSPRGGHLSGNTIY
-,TRBV27,ASSLLLDSGTGELF
TRBD1,TRBV7-2,ASSLGGQGSTEAF
TRBD1,TRBV19,ASSDGGTGHTDTQY
-,TRBV6-1,ASSDGGQVGEQY
-,TRBV5-6,ASSSHQALNTEAF
-,TRBV29-1,SAMAGRLKQY
TRBD1,TRBV2,ASSGQGAGQPQH
TRBD2,TRBV14,ASSQGRLAGGYVEQF
-,TRBV20-1,SASESSNEKLF
-,TRBV15,ATSRDTYYTDTQY
-,TRBV7-2,ASSPAREEQF
-,TRBV12-5,ASGLPGPRDTQY
-,TRBV3-1/TRBV3-2,ASSPRQAFNEKLF
TRBD1,TRBV6-1,ASSEKQGVTGELF
-,TRBV5-4,ASSRPVSGPTEQY
TRBD1,TRBV6-1,ASSERQGVGELF
-,TRBV6-5,ASRKGGLDYGYT
TRBD2,TRBV11-3,ASSRREGYEQY
-,TRBV2,ASSEGRVTHEQY
-,TRBV5-5,ASSGRAVSYNEQF
TRBD1,TRBV4-3,ASSQPIGTGLTGELF
-,TRBV7-9,ASSPYTGVGVAKNIQY
-,TRBV7-6,ASSSGGVGNTIY